This T cell receptor (beta chain) was recorded in a study of T-cell reconstitution after alpha-beta-depleted transplantation in children. Using unique molecular identifiers, the investigators prepared the TCRbeta library. In TCRdb, the PCR reads were re-called with MiXCR into one record per CDR3 protein. The sample includes about 980,000 distinct CDR3 sequences, about 29% of them seen just once. Trimming cost V 6 bases and J 2 bases; bases outside gene matches: 3. Germline V gene data show CDR1 as SGHAT and CDR2 as FQNNGV. The CDR3 sequence is 13 residues long. Findings and limits, study-wide: Certain patients had high TCRbeta diversity at day 60, and it came from recipient T cells and thymic progenitors that survived.

As regards this clonotype: The antigen is not known.

Specimen: PBMCs, mostly from graft donor cells, collected 360 days after TCRalphabeta/CD19-depleted stem cell transplant. This clonotype was obtained from a boy under two years old who had a stem cell transplant for SCID, so the T cells may come from the graft donor. V is TRBV11-2 and J is TRBJ2-5; 7 positions agree with TRBD1. The CDR3, as DNA: TGTGCCAGCAGGGGGACAGAACAAGAGACCCAGTACTTC. Translated, it gives CASRGTEQETQYF.